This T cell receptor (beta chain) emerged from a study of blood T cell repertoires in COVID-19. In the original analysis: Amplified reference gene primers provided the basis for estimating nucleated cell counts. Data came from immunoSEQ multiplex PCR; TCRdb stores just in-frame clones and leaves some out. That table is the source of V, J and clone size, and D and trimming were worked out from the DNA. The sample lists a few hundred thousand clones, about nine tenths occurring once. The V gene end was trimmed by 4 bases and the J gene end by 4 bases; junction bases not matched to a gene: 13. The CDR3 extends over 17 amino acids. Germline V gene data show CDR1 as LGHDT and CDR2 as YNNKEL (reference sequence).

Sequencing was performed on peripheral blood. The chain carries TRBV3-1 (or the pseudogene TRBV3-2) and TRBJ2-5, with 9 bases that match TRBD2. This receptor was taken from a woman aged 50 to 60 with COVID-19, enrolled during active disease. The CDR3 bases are TGTGCCAGCAGCCCCACGGGAGTTAGCGGGAGAGGAGAGACCCAGTACTTC. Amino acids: CASSPTGVSGRGETQYF.